Shown below are 12 T cell receptor beta chains from a single sample sequenced in a study of tumor-infiltrating lymphocytes in primary liver carcinoma. Reverse transcription of about 0.5 ug total RNA with a constant-region primer produced TCR beta cDNA. Libraries for TCR beta were built through three nested multiplex PCR rounds, which together made up a slightly modified ARM-PCR procedure. TRBV1-TRBV30 forward primers paired with a C-beta reverse primer drove the first two PCR rounds, about 11 cycles each. TCRdb reanalysed the multiplex PCR reads using MiXCR and keeps one entry per CDR3 protein. The sample lists about 120,000 distinct CDR3 sequences, around two thirds occurring once. Extraction of RNA together with DNA used roughly 19-32 mg of unsorted bulk tissue. Sequenced: tumor-adjacent normal liver tissue. These receptors were taken from a woman in her sixties with primary liver carcinoma and hepatitis B virus infection.

This clonotype turned up a few times. V is TRBV11-1 and J is TRBJ1-1; perhaps TRBD1 as D (6 bases). Deletions cut 8 bases from V and 6 bases from J, with 16 bases between. The CDR3 is 13 amino acids. Germline V gives CDR1 SGHAT, CDR2 FQDESV (reference sequence). The CDR3 bases are TGTGCCAGCTCTACAGGGCTGGCGGCTGAAGCTTTCTTT. Encoded protein: CASSTGLAAEAFF.

On this clonotype itself: This likely comes from a read error, as the CDR3 has no conserved phenylalanine or tryptophan at its end. The chain employs TRBV11-2 and TRBJ2-1; 12 bases match TRBD2. Germline loops: CDR1 SGHAT, CDR2 FQNNGV. This CDR3 region has 16 residues. Here the CDR3 reads CASSFPLAGGLREQFS. The CDR3 bases are TGTGCCAGTAGCTTTCCACTAGCGGGAGGCCTAAGAGAGCAGTTCTCC.

This clonotype showed up just a few times. A much larger clone lies a single base off, so this may be a read error. The V and J genes are TRBV12-3 or TRBV12-4 and TRBJ1-1, with 7 nucleotides matching TRBD1. With V trimmed by 2 bases and J by 2 bases, 2 bases remained unmatched. CDR3 size: 14 residues. The CDR3 reads CASSLRGRNTEAFF. The CDR3 coding sequence is TGTGCCAGCAGTTTAAGGGGGCGAAACACTGAAGCTTTCTTT.

In this sample, this clonotype turned up once. No conserved phenylalanine or tryptophan ends this CDR3, so it is likely a read error. It is unclear where the CDR3 begins or ends on the DNA, so no DNA is shown, and the CDR3 is as TCRdb lists it. The rearrangement uses TRBV11-2 and TRBJ2-1; TRBD1 is the table's D call and was not checked against the DNA. CDR1 is SGHAT and CDR2 is FQNNGV in the germline V gene. The CDR3 spans 15 amino acids, including both terminal residues. CDR3 residues: CASSIDRTGNNEQIL.

The V call is TRBV25-1, the J call TRBJ1-3; D remains ambiguous. This CDR3 is built from 15 residues. Germline V lookup: CDR1 MGHDK, CDR2 SYGVNS. V lost 6 bases to trimming and J lost 2 bases, with 14 bases between them. The CDR3 here is CASSRWGGTGNTIYF. The CDR3 DNA reads as TGTGCCAGCAGCCGTTGGGGAGGAACTGGAAACACCATATATTTT.

With regard to this clonotype: A junction boundary mismatches the germline segment, possibly from a read error. The V call is TRBV4-1, the J call TRBJ2-2, with D possibly matching TRBD2 (5 bases). The germline V gene encodes CDR1 MGHRA and CDR2 YSYEKL. The CDR3 sequence is 14 residues long. This chain's CDR3 is CSSSPGSSARELFF. The DNA of the CDR3 is TGCTCCAGCAGCCCAGGAAGTAGCGCCAGGGAGCTGTTTTTT.

This clonotype was seen at least ten times. This chain links TRBV6-1 with TRBJ2-7; maybe TRBD2 (5 bases). The CDR3 consists of 17 residues. Germline V gene data show CDR1 as MNHNS and CDR2 as SASEGT. Deletions cut 4 bases from V and 5 bases from J, with 24 bases between. The DNA for the CDR3 is TGTGCCAGCAGTGCTTCTCGGACGGGGATTTTTAACGACGAGCAGTACTTC. Its translation is CASSASRTGIFNDEQYF.

Many counts were recorded for this clonotype. The V gene is TRBV4-1, the J gene TRBJ2-7; 7 bases line up with TRBD2. The CDR3 totals 14 residues. After removal of 0 bases from V and 6 bases from J, the junction contained 5 bases not matched to a gene. The germline gives CDR1 MGHRA, CDR2 YSYEKL. The DNA for the CDR3 is TGCGCCAGCAGCCAAGACGCCGGGGGGAGCGAGCAGTACTTC. It yields the protein CASSQDAGGSEQYF.

On this clonotype itself: No conserved phenylalanine or tryptophan is present at the end of the CDR3, so a read error is the likely explanation. The chain has TRBV6-6 and TRBJ1-1, with TRBD1 matching 7 bases. CDR1 MNHNY and CDR2 SVGAGI come from the germline V gene (reference sequence). Trimming removed 7 bases from V and 5 bases from J; junction bases left unmatched: 7. The CDR3 extends over 13 amino acids. The chain's CDR3 is CASMKTGRTEAFL. The CDR3 nucleotides are TGTGCCAGCATGAAGACAGGGCGGACTGAAGCTTTCCTT.

Details on this clonotype: A much larger clonotype is one base distant, so this may be a read error. V usage is TRBV6-5 and J usage is TRBJ1-1; D gene unclear. V was clipped by 5 bases and J by 3 bases, with 13 bases between them. CDR1 and CDR2 (germline): MNHEY, SVGAGI. CDR3 length: 14 residues. The CDR3 reads CASSRHQVDTEAFF. Written as DNA, the CDR3 is TGTGCCAGCAGTCGCCACCAAGTGGACACTGAAGCTTTCTTT.

Comments on this clonotype: Mismatch with germline at one junction end may stem from a read error. The gene calls are TRBV19 and TRBJ1-1; D not certain. CDR1 LNHDA and CDR2 SQIVND come from the germline V gene (reference sequence). CDR3 length equals 12 residues. The DNA of the CDR3 is TGTGCCAGTGCACACCTGAACACTGGAGCTTTCTTT. Its protein is CASAHLNTGAFF. Together with reference TRBV19 and TRBJ1-1, the CDR3 gives the full variable domain: DGGITQSPKYLFRKEGQNVTLSCEQNLNHDAMYWYRQDPGQGLRLIYYSQIVNDFQKGDIAEGYSVSREKKESFPLTVTSAQKNPTAFYLCASAHLNTGAFFGQGTRLTVV.

A remark on this clonotype: A much larger clonotype is one base distant, so this may be a read error. The chain couples TRBV5-4 to TRBJ2-2; possibly TRBD1 or TRBD2 for D (5 bases each). Germline-derived CDR1 and CDR2 are SGHNT and YYREEE (reference sequence). The CDR3 length is 16 residues. CDR3 amino acids: CASSLGPEGSTWELFF. DNA for the CDR3: TGTGCCAGCAGCCTGGGACCGGAAGGGAGCACCTGGGAGCTGTTTTTT.